This T cell receptor (beta chain) was retrieved from a study of tumor-infiltrating lymphocytes in primary liver carcinoma. From around 500 ng total RNA, TCR beta cDNA was generated with a primer in the constant region. The TCR beta library was amplified through three nested multiplex PCR rounds in a modified ARM-PCR procedure. Forward primers for TRBV1-TRBV30 and a C-beta reverse primer served the first two PCR rounds, at approximately 10 cycles each. One entry per CDR3 protein results from TCRdb running MiXCR on the multiplex PCR reads. The sample shows about 84,000 distinct CDR3 sequences, roughly 72% of them seen only once. Co-extracting RNA and DNA was done with roughly 17-34 mg of unsorted bulk tissue as input. From germline, CDR1 is SQVTM and CDR2 ANQGSEA. V was pared by 3 bases and J by 5 bases, with 17 bases between. CDR3 length equals 14 residues. There are many counts of this clonotype.

The sequenced sample consisted of liver tumor tissue from sampling region 1. Subset specified: tumor region T1, superior pole. The V and J genes are TRBV29-1 and TRBJ2-7, with D perhaps matching TRBD1 or TRBD2 (5 bases each). The receptor was derived from a man between 35 and 55 years old with primary liver carcinoma and hepatitis B virus infection. The CDR3 coding sequence is TGCAGCGTTGATGGGGGTGGAGATCGGGACGAGCAGTACTTC. Protein: CSVDGGGDRDEQYF.